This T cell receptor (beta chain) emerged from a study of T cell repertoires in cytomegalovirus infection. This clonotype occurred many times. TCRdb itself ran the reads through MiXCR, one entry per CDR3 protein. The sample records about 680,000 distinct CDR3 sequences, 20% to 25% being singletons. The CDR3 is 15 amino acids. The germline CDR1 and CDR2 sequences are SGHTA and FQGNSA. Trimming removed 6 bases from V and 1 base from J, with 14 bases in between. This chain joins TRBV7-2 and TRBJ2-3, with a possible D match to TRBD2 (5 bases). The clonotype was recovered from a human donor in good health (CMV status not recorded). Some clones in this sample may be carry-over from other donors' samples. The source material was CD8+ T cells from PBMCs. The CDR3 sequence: CASRVVGDGTDTQYF. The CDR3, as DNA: TGTGCCAGCAGGGTGGTCGGGGATGGCACAGATACGCAGTATTTT. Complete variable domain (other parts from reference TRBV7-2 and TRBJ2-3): GAGVSQSPSNKVTEKGKDVELRCDPISGHTALYWYRQSLGQGLEFLIYFQGNSAPDKSGLPSDRFSAERTGGSVSTLTIQRTQQEDSAVYLCASRVVGDGTDTQYFGPGTRLTVL.